The present TCR beta chain was sequenced within a study of blood T cell repertoires in COVID-19 (dated by TCRdb to the early 2020s). Broadly, across the study: Samples covering the acute and convalescent phases of COVID-19 were provided by collaborators in the United States, Italy and Spain. The prospective study material was composed of cDNA or gDNA derived from T cells, B-cell-depleted T cells, or PBMCs. The dataset comprised deeply sampled blood TCRbeta repertoires from subjects exposed to, actively infected with, or recovered from COVID-19. The repertoires were made available in a free public database intended to serve as a resource for research on the immune response to SARS-CoV-2. Samples were obtained from the ongoing ImmuneRACE study (first 160 participants) and from over 1,000 subjects provided by 6 global collaborators. Nearly every sample came with metadata listing a de-identified subject ID, COVID-19 status, age in years and sex. Where available, HLA class I and class II types were taken from metadata supplied by the sample provider and were not determined by assay-based typing.

About this clone: Its antigen remains undetermined. No quality values exist for individual bases; no much larger clone is one base distant.

Whole blood was collected in K2EDTA tubes by collaborating institutions according to the institutions' own protocols. Collaborator samples were shipped for TCRbeta analysis as frozen whole blood, isolated PBMCs, or DNA extracted from either sample type. Findings and caveats that apply to the study as a whole: The amount of clinical and demographic metadata varied by source and participant and was provided uncurated.

TCRbeta CDR3 regions were amplified from genomic DNA using the immunoSEQ Assay, a bias-controlled multiplex PCR. Per the source publication's procedure: The number of nucleated cells in each sample was estimated by amplification of reference gene primers within the assay. To quantify the absolute abundance of each unique TCRbeta CDR3 rearrangement, sequence reads were collapsed and filtered. For each sample, productive Simpson clonality was calculated as the square root of Simpson's diversity index across productive rearrangements. The immuneACCESS repertoire file appears here via TCRdb, limited to in-frame rearrangements. These files lack a portion of the clones; in checked studies, under half of the deficit traces to unresolved V genes, and the cause of the others is not known. V, J and clone size are those of that table, while D and trimming were read from the DNA. For this sample the table gives about 36,000 clones, of which 90% were detected only once. 4.8% of the sample is taken by the ten largest.

The sequencing sample was made of peripheral blood. The clonotype was recovered from a human donor in a cohort sampled during active COVID-19.

The sequence in DNA is TGTGCCAGCAGGATCCGGGGGGCCGGCGAGCAGTACTTC. Its protein is CASRIRGAGEQYF. Here the chain combines TRBV6-6 and TRBJ2-7; a weak D assignment points to TRBD2 (7 bases agree). V and J lose 6 bases and 6 bases, and a span of 15 bases separates them. CDR1 and CDR2 are drawn from the germline V gene (reference sequence): MNHNY, SVGAGI. From its cysteine to its phenylalanine, the CDR3 spans 13 amino acids. Of all the DNA, just the CDR3 is kept, 39 bases in frame from base 1.